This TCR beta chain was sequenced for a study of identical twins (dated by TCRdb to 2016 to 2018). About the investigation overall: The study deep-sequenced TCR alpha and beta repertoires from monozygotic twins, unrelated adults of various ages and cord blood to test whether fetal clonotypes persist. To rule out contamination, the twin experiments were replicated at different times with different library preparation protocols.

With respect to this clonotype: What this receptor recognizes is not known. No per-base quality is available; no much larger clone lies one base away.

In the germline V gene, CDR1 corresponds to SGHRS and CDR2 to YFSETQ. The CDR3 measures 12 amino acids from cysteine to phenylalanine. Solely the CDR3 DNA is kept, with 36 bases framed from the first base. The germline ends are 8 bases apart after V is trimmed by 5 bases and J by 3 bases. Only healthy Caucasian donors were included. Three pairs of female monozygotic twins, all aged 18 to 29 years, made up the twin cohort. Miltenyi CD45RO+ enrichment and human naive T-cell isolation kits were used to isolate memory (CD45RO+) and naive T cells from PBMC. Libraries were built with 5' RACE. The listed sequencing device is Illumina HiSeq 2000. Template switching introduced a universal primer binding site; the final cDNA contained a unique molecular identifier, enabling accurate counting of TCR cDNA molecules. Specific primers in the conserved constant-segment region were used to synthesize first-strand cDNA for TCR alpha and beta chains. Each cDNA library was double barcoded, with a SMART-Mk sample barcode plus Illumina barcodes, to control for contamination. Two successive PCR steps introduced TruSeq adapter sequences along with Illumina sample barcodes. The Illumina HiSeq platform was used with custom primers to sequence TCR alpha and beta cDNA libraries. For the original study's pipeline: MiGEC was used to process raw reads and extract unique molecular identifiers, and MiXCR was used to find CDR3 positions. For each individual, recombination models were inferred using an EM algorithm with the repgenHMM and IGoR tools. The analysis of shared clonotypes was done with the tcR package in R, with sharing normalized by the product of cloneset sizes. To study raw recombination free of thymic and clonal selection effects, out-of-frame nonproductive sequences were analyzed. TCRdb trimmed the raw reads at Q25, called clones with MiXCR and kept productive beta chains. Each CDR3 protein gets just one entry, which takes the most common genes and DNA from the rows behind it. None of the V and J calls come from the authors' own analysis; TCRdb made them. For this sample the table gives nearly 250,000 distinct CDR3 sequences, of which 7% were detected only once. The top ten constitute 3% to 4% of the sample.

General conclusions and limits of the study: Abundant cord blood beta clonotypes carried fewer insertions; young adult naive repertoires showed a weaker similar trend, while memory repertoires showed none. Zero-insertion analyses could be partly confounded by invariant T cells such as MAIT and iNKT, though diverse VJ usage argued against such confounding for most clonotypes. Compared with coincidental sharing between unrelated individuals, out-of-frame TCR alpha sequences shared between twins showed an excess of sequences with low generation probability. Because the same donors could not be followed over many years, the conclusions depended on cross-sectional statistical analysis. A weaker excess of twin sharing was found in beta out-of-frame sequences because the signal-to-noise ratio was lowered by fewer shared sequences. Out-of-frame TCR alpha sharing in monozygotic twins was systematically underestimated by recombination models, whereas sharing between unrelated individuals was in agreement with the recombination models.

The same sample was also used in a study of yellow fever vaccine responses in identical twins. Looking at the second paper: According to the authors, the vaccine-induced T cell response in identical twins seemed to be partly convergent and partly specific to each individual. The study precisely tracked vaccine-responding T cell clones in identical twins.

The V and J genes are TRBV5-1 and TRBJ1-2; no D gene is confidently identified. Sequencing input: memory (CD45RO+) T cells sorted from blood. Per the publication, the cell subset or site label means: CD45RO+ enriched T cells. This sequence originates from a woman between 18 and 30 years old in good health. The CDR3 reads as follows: CASSAQDYGYTF. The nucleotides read TGCGCCAGCAGTGCGCAGGACTATGGCTACACCTTC.